Listed below are T cell receptor beta chains from one sample, sequenced in a study of neurological immune-mediated disorders. TCRdb recomputed calls from the 5' RACE reads with MiXCR, one row per CDR3 protein. Among approximately 66,000 distinct CDR3 sequences listed, less than 5.5% were seen once. The sample consisted of PBMCs. The source of these receptors is a man aged 25-40 years with multiple sclerosis. The CDR3 runs from the conserved cysteine through the conserved F or W. The order of the fields is J gene, clone size, D gene, V gene, CDR3 protein, CDR3 DNA. The D gene is left open where the match is weak. Not every row has a clone size; where given, it reads once, few, many or a size class.

J: TRBJ1-2
size: many
D: TRBD1
V: TRBV5-1
CDR3: CASSQGQVYGYTF
DNA: TGCGCCAGCAGCCAGGGACAGGTCTATGGCTACACCTTC

J: TRBJ2-2
size: many
D: NA
V: TRBV10-3
CDR3: CAIRGSNTGELFF
DNA: TGTGCCATCAGAGGTTCGAACACCGGGGAGCTGTTTTTT

J: TRBJ1-1
size: many
D: NA
V: TRBV12-3/TRBV12-4
CDR3: CASSPHRDVVTEAFF
DNA: TGTGCCAGCAGTCCCCACCGGGATGTTGTCACTGAAGCTTTCTTT

J: TRBJ1-5
size: NA
D: TRBD1
V: TRBV5-8
CDR3: CASSGDRGHQPQHF
DNA: TGTGCCAGCAGCGGGGACAGGGGACATCAGCCCCAGCATTTT

J: TRBJ1-1
size: many
D: TRBD1
V: TRBV9
CDR3: CASSVVRAGGGEAFF
DNA: TGTGCCAGCAGCGTCGTCCGGGCAGGGGGAGGTGAAGCTTTCTTT

J: TRBJ1-1
size: many
D: NA
V: TRBV2
CDR3: CASSEGYGGASTEAFF
DNA: TGTGCCAGCAGTGAAGGGTACGGGGGGGCGAGTACTGAAGCTTTCTTT

J: TRBJ2-1
size: NA
D: NA
V: TRBV20-1
CDR3: CSARGWKGFEQFF
DNA: TGCAGTGCTAGAGGATGGAAGGGGTTTGAGCAGTTCTTC

J: TRBJ2-7
size: many
D: NA
V: TRBV4-2
CDR3: CASSQEYRSGDEQYF
DNA: TGTGCCAGCAGCCAAGAATACAGATCTGGGGACGAGCAGTACTTC

J: TRBJ1-6
size: many
D: NA
V: TRBV9
CDR3: CASSPRNNSPLHF
DNA: TGTGCCAGCAGCCCTCGAAATAATTCACCCCTCCACTTT

J: TRBJ2-1
size: many
D: NA
V: TRBV12-3/TRBV12-4
CDR3: CASSLRGGRQFF
DNA: TGTGCCAGCAGCCTCCGAGGGGGAAGGCAGTTCTTC

J: TRBJ2-3
size: few
D: TRBD2
V: TRBV10-2
CDR3: CASSKRTSGGTDTQYF
DNA: TGCGCCAGCAGTAAACGCACTAGCGGGGGCACAGATACGCAGTATTTT

J: TRBJ2-7
size: few
D: NA
V: TRBV14
CDR3: CASRFSGTRTYEQYF
DNA: TGTGCCAGCAGGTTTTCCGGGACACGAACCTACGAGCAGTACTTC

J: TRBJ2-3
size: many
D: TRBD1
V: TRBV20-1
CDR3: CSASGQGADTQYF
DNA: TGCAGTGCTTCTGGACAGGGCGCAGATACGCAGTATTTT

J: TRBJ2-2
size: few
D: NA
V: TRBV12-5
CDR3: CASGFLGENTGELFF
DNA: TGTGCTAGTGGTTTTTTAGGAGAGAACACCGGGGAGCTGTTTTTT

J: TRBJ1-5
size: few
D: NA
V: TRBV5-1
CDR3: CASSLAGLTSNQPQHF
DNA: TGCGCCAGCAGCTTGGCAGGACTCACTAGCAATCAGCCCCAGCATTTT

J: TRBJ1-1
size: many
D: NA
V: TRBV20-1
CDR3: CSASSQTDTEAFF
DNA: TGCAGTGCTAGTTCTCAGACAGACACTGAAGCTTTCTTT

J: TRBJ2-1
size: NA
D: TRBD1
V: TRBV7-8
CDR3: CASSQRGLYDNEQFF
DNA: TGTGCCAGCAGCCAAAGGGGGCTTTATGACAATGAGCAGTTCTTC

J: TRBJ2-5
size: many
D: TRBD1
V: TRBV2
CDR3: CASSIGTGGYQETQYF
DNA: TGTGCCAGCAGTATCGGGACAGGGGGGTACCAAGAGACCCAGTACTTC

J: TRBJ2-1
size: many
D: NA
V: TRBV5-1
CDR3: CASSLGLGGQSDNEQFF
DNA: TGCGCCAGCAGCTTGGGCCTTGGGGGGCAGTCTGACAATGAGCAGTTCTTC

J: TRBJ2-1
size: many
D: NA
V: TRBV12-3/TRBV12-4
CDR3: CASTAGYNEQFF
DNA: TGTGCCAGCACCGCCGGGTACAATGAGCAGTTCTTC

J: TRBJ2-5
size: many
D: NA
V: TRBV5-1
CDR3: CASSLAFPRGETQYF
DNA: TGCGCCAGCAGCTTGGCCTTTCCGAGGGGGGAGACCCAGTACTTC

J: TRBJ2-7
size: many
D: NA
V: TRBV29-1
CDR3: CSVIAETGRDGLSYEQYF
DNA: TGCAGCGTTATTGCCGAAACAGGCAGGGACGGACTCTCCTACGAGCAGTACTTC

J: TRBJ2-1
size: many
D: NA
V: TRBV7-9
CDR3: CASSLGRTVTYNEQFF
DNA: TGTGCCAGCAGCTTAGGGCGGACAGTGACTTACAATGAGCAGTTCTTC

J: TRBJ2-1
size: many
D: NA
V: TRBV4-1
CDR3: CASSQVTHEQFF
DNA: TGCGCCAGCAGCCAAGTGACGCATGAGCAGTTCTTC

J: TRBJ1-1
size: few
D: TRBD1
V: TRBV20-1
CDR3: CSAPARDRGSGTEAFF
DNA: TGCAGTGCACCAGCGAGGGACAGGGGGAGTGGCACTGAAGCTTTCTTT

J: TRBJ1-6
size: many
D: TRBD1
V: TRBV20-1
CDR3: CSATRDRAPYNSPLHF
DNA: TGCAGTGCTACTAGGGACAGGGCTCCTTATAATTCACCCCTCCACTTT

J: TRBJ2-2
size: many
D: NA
V: TRBV7-9
CDR3: CASSLVQTGELFF
DNA: TGTGCCAGCAGCTTAGTACAGACCGGGGAGCTGTTTTTT

J: TRBJ2-1
size: many
D: TRBD2
V: TRBV12-3/TRBV12-4
CDR3: CASSRLAAVQFF
DNA: TGTGCCAGCAGTCGACTAGCGGCGGTGCAGTTCTTC

J: TRBJ2-3
size: many
D: NA
V: TRBV20-1
CDR3: CSPGGRNTQYF
DNA: TGCAGCCCCGGGGGGCGGAATACGCAGTATTTT

J: TRBJ1-5
size: many
D: NA
V: TRBV7-8
CDR3: CASSLGQGAGQPQHF
DNA: TGTGCCAGCAGCTTGGGCCAGGGCGCGGGTCAGCCCCAGCATTTT

J: TRBJ1-2
size: many
D: TRBD1
V: TRBV20-1
CDR3: CSARESARGNGYTF
DNA: TGCAGTGCTAGAGAATCAGCCAGGGGGAACGGCTACACCTTC

J: TRBJ2-7
size: many
D: NA
V: TRBV21-1
CDR3: CASSKNGPGLGDEQYF
DNA: TGTGCCAGCAGCAAGAATGGTCCGGGACTAGGTGACGAGCAGTACTTC

J: TRBJ2-1
size: many
D: NA
V: TRBV9
CDR3: CASSVSYNEQFF
DNA: TGTGCCAGCAGCGTATCCTACAATGAGCAGTTCTTC

J: TRBJ2-7
size: many
D: TRBD1
V: TRBV12-3/TRBV12-4
CDR3: CASRLSGTVYEQYF
DNA: TGTGCCAGCAGACTTTCCGGGACAGTCTACGAGCAGTACTTC

J: TRBJ2-1
size: many
D: NA
V: TRBV7-9
CDR3: CASSPGDRGAYNEQFF
DNA: TGTGCCAGCAGCCCAGGGGACCGGGGGGCCTACAATGAGCAGTTCTTC

J: TRBJ2-2
size: few
D: NA
V: TRBV5-1
CDR3: CASSLDGDRTGELFF
DNA: TGCGCCAGCAGCTTGGATGGGGATAGGACCGGGGAGCTGTTTTTT

J: TRBJ1-1
size: NA
D: NA
V: TRBV5-1
CDR3: CASSAGLPSVSEAFF
DNA: TGCGCCAGCAGCGCGGGGTTGCCCTCGGTCTCTGAAGCTTTCTTT

J: TRBJ1-1
size: many
D: NA
V: TRBV5-1
CDR3: CASSSPRGRGWGTEAFF
DNA: TGCGCCAGCAGCTCCCCCCGGGGCAGGGGATGGGGCACTGAAGCTTTCTTT

J: TRBJ1-1
size: NA
D: TRBD1
V: TRBV3-1
CDR3: CASSHNLGQGLTEAFF
DNA: TGTGCCAGCAGCCACAACCTCGGACAGGGTCTGACTGAAGCTTTCTTT

J: TRBJ2-2
size: many
D: NA
V: TRBV24-1
CDR3: CATSETNTGELFF
DNA: TGTGCCACCAGTGAGACGAACACCGGGGAGCTGTTTTTT

J: TRBJ2-3
size: NA
D: NA
V: TRBV3-1
CDR3: CASSQDPGEDTQYF
DNA: TGTGCCAGCAGCCAAGACCCGGGCGAAGATACGCAGTATTTT

J: TRBJ1-2
size: many
D: NA
V: TRBV24-1
CDR3: CATSVGGVGYTF
DNA: TGTGCCACCAGTGTCGGAGGGGTTGGCTACACCTTC

J: TRBJ2-2
size: many
D: TRBD1
V: TRBV5-1
CDR3: CASSLGSTGAGELFF
DNA: TGCGCCAGCAGCTTGGGGTCCACAGGGGCCGGGGAGCTGTTTTTT